Below are 20 T cell receptor beta chains sequenced from a single sample in a study of blood T cells in healthy people across ages. Next came a second PCR, run for about 7 to 12 cycles, which used a sample-barcoded 5' primer along with a J-beta primer mix. TCRdb passed the 5' RACE reads through MiXCR, listing each CDR3 protein once. The sample has roughly 800,000 distinct CDR3 sequences, about a quarter seen once. This sample was also put to use in a study of T cells of mothers and their children.

The sequencing sample was made of blood. The receptor set was obtained from a boy younger than 18 in good health.

This clonotype was observed a handful of times. The V and J genes are TRBV9 and TRBJ1-4; D perhaps matches TRBD1 (5 bases). The V end was cut by 4 bases, the J end by 2 bases, with 9 bases between. Per germline, CDR1 SGDLS and CDR2 YYNGEE. The CDR3 has 14 amino acids. The chain's CDR3 is CASSTRGTNEKLFF. Written as DNA, the CDR3 is TGTGCCAGCAGCACCCGGGGGACTAATGAAAAACTGTTTTTT.

This chain connects TRBV3-1 to TRBJ1-4; weak D call: TRBD1 (6 bases). This CDR3 is built from 14 residues. Between the trimmed V and J ends, which lost 2 bases and 4 bases, there was a span of 8 bases. Germline CDR1 LGHDT, CDR2 YNNKEL (reference sequence). The CDR3 sequence: CASSQRGSNEKLFF. Here the CDR3 DNA reads TGTGCCAGCAGCCAAAGGGGGAGTAATGAAAAACTGTTTTTT.

J is TRBJ2-3 and V is TRBV2, with TRBD1 identical over 10 bases. J lost 4 bases, V lost 11 bases, and 9 bases had no gene match. Germline V gene data show CDR1 as SNHLY and CDR2 as FYNNEI. The CDR3 runs to 14 residues. CDR3 protein: CAGSGQGFADTQYF. The CDR3 DNA sequence: TGTGCCGGATCGGGACAGGGGTTTGCAGATACGCAGTATTTT. The variable domain in full, completed from reference TRBV2 and TRBJ2-3, reads EPEVTQTPSHQVTQMGQEVILRCVPISNHLYFYWYRQILGQKVEFLVSFYNNEISEKSEIFDDQFSVERPDGSNFTLKIRSTKLEDSAMYFCAGSGQGFADTQYFGPGTRLTVL.

This chain uses TRBV12-3 or TRBV12-4 with TRBJ2-4; D remains unclear. Trimming stripped 2 bases from V and 0 bases from J, with 14 bases between. The CDR3 contains 17 residues. The CDR3 DNA sequence: TGTGCCAGCAGTTTAAGCAGCGTCACACTAGCCAAAAACATTCAGTACTTC. Residues: CASSLSSVTLAKNIQYF.

The J gene is TRBJ2-5, the V gene TRBV20-1; TRBD2 might be the D (6 bases). The germline CDR1 and CDR2 sequences are DFQATT and SNEGSKA (reference sequence). The CDR3 contains 14 residues. Trimming cost V 3 bases and J 4 bases, with 15 bases left between them. In nucleotides, the CDR3 is TGCAGTGCTAGTAGGTGGAGGGAGCGAGAGACCCAGTACTTC. This gives the protein CSASRWRERETQYF.

This clonotype occurred a few times. This chain joins TRBV4-1 and TRBJ2-7; possible D gene TRBD1, 6 bases. There are 16 residues in the CDR3. Trimming shortened V by 3 bases and J by 0 bases, and 15 bases separated the two germline ends. The germline CDR1 and CDR2 sequences are MGHRA and YSYEKL. CDR3 residues: CASSQPARDTSYEQYF. In nucleotides, the CDR3 is TGCGCCAGCAGCCAGCCTGCACGGGACACCTCCTACGAGCAGTACTTC.

This chain links TRBV4-2 with TRBJ1-1; 7 bases map to TRBD1. The junction had 8 bases not matched to a gene; V was cut back by 1 base and J by 6 bases. The germline V gene has CDR1 LGHNA and CDR2 YNFKEQ. The CDR3 covers 15 residues. The CDR3 protein is CASSQVKGANSEAFF. DNA of the CDR3: TGTGCCAGCAGCCAAGTGAAGGGGGCAAATTCTGAAGCTTTCTTT.

As regards this clonotype: One junction end does not reproduce the germline sequence, and a read error may be involved. The chain employs TRBV20-1 and TRBJ2-5; D gene uncertain. The CDR3 loop spans 11 amino acids. Germline CDR1 is DFQATT and CDR2 is SNEGSKA (reference sequence). This chain's CDR3 is CSVSTREAQYF. Written as DNA, the CDR3 is TGCAGTGTGTCGACGAGAGAGGCCCAGTACTTC.

The rearrangement links TRBV9 to TRBJ1-2; D uncertain. V was shortened by 4 bases and J by 6 bases, with 13 bases between the two germline ends. CDR1 is SGDLS, CDR2 YYNGEE, per germline. This CDR3 is built from 13 residues. The CDR3 loop is CASSQTMGNGYTF. CDR3 nucleotides: TGTGCCAGCAGCCAAACAATGGGGAATGGCTACACCTTC.

This chain connects TRBV19 to TRBJ2-1; D call uncertain. The last part of the DNA fits TRBJ2-7 better; the J call may be wrong. Germline CDR1 LNHDA, CDR2 SQIVND (reference sequence). The CDR3 spans 13 residues. The CDR3 region is CAVSSGSSYEQYF. CDR3 in DNA: TGTGCTGTTTCCTCCGGGTCCTCCTACGAGCAGTACTTC.

The chain employs TRBV5-6 and TRBJ2-7; D remains unclear. The ends were cut back, 0 bases at V and 5 bases at J, with 12 bases in the middle. CDR3 length: 14 amino acids. From germline, CDR1 is SGHDT and CDR2 YYEEEE. CDR3 amino acids: CASSLGPYANEQYF. In DNA form, the CDR3 reads TGTGCCAGCAGCTTGGGACCGTACGCGAACGAGCAGTACTTC.

J is TRBJ2-6 and V is TRBV20-1; 11 bases are a match to TRBD2. This CDR3 is built from 18 residues. V shed 4 bases and J 0 bases; nucleotides not matched to a gene: 8. Looked up from germline, CDR1 is DFQATT and CDR2 is SNEGSKA (reference sequence). CDR3 loop: CSATGASGGYSGANVLTF. The CDR3 DNA reads TGCAGTGCTACTGGGGCTAGCGGGGGGTACTCTGGGGCCAACGTCCTGACTTTC.

This clonotype was detected only a few times. This rearrangement joins TRBV5-1 to TRBJ2-1; 10 bases are a match to TRBD1. The J call could be wrong; TRBJ2-7 is a better fit for the DNA end. Looked up from germline, CDR1 is SGHRS and CDR2 is YFSETQ. The CDR3 has 14 residues. CDR3 in amino acids: CASSLGQGADEQYF. CDR3 bases: TGCGCCAGCAGCTTGGGACAGGGGGCCGACGAGCAGTACTTC.

This clonotype was observed a handful of times. The chain is built from TRBV7-9 and TRBJ2-5; TRBD1 matches 10 bases. The J call is in doubt because the DNA end fits TRBJ2-1 better. CDR1 is SEHNR, CDR2 FQNEAQ, per germline (reference sequence). This CDR3 contains 16 residues. This chain's CDR3 is CASSLADRGSKDEQFF. The CDR3 nucleotides are TGTGCCAGCAGCTTAGCGGACAGGGGGTCAAAGGATGAGCAGTTCTTC.

V gene TRBV6-6 combines with J gene TRBJ1-2; 7 positions agree with TRBD1. Per the germline V gene, CDR1 is MNHNY and CDR2 is SVGAGI (reference sequence). The junction had 6 bases not matched to a gene; V was cut back by 6 bases and J by 2 bases. The CDR3 runs 14 residues. For the CDR3, the DNA is TGTGCCAGCAGACTTACAGGGGACAACTATGGCTACACCTTC. This gives the protein CASRLTGDNYGYTF.

This clonotype came up a few times. The J gene is TRBJ1-4, the V gene TRBV7-9; D not certain. Germline CDR1 reads SEHNR; CDR2 reads FQNEAQ (reference sequence). The length of the CDR3 is 15 residues. V was shortened by 7 bases and J by 6 bases, with 18 bases between the two germline ends. DNA for the CDR3: TGTGCCAGCACCTTCTCTGGAAAACTGGATGAAAAACTGTTTTTT. Protein product: CASTFSGKLDEKLFF.

This CDR3 reads CASSQVEYSPLHF. Written as DNA, the CDR3 is TGTGCCAGCAGCCAAGTGGAGTATTCACCCCTCCACTTT. The J gene is TRBJ1-6, the V gene TRBV14; D is ambiguous. CDR1 is SGHDN, CDR2 FVKESK, per germline. Trimming removed 1 base at V and 8 bases at J, with 6 bases between. This CDR3 is built from 13 residues. Combining the CDR3 with reference TRBV14 and TRBJ1-6 gives the whole variable domain EAGVTQFPSHSVIEKGQTVTLRCDPISGHDNLYWYRRVMGKEIKFLLHFVKESKQDESGMPNNRFLAERTGGTYSTLKVQPAELEDSGVYFCASSQVEYSPLHFGNGTRLTVT.

The chain combines TRBV6-6 with TRBJ2-5, with D perhaps given as TRBD1 or TRBD2 (5 bases each). The better agreement between TRBJ2-7 and the DNA end casts doubt on the J call. Germline V gives CDR1 MNHNY, CDR2 SVGAGI (reference sequence). This CDR3 spans 14 amino acids. In nucleotides, the CDR3 is TGTGCCACCTTGCCGGGGCAGGAGTTAAACGAGCAGTACTTC. Translating gives CATLPGQELNEQYF.

This clonotype was counted between two and nine times. V gene TRBV5-1 combines with J gene TRBJ2-5; 14 nucleotides line up with TRBD2. TRBJ2-1 matches the DNA end more closely, so the J call is doubtful. The CDR3 runs to 15 residues. The germline CDR1 and CDR2 sequences are SGHRS and YFSETQ. The CDR3 nucleotides read TGCGCCAGCAGCTTGGAGGGACTAGCGGGGGAGGAGCAGTTCTTC. Its protein product is CASSLEGLAGEEQFF.

The chain employs TRBV27 and TRBJ2-3, with D unresolved. V lost 7 bases and J lost 0, with 8 bases in between. The CDR3 runs 13 residues. Germline V gives CDR1 MNHEY, CDR2 SMNVEV (reference sequence). The CDR3 loop is CASIATSTDTQYF. Here the CDR3 DNA reads TGTGCCAGCATCGCTACTAGCACAGATACGCAGTATTTT.